This T cell receptor beta chain was captured in a study of post-analysis software for immune sequencing data. Study-wide context: As for disease course, relapsing-remitting, secondary progressive and progressive-relapsing multiple sclerosis were all included.

This clonotype was observed a few times. Unique molecular identifiers tagged the TCR beta cDNA libraries. TCRdb re-called the PCR reads with MiXCR, one entry per CDR3 protein. This table has roughly 800,000 distinct CDR3 sequences, under 70% appearing once. The receptor's source is a girl aged 5 to 17 with multiple sclerosis. Source material: blood.

The CDR3, as DNA: TGCAGTGCAGAACCTCCGGGACAGCCCTACGAGCAGTACTTC. Amino acid sequence: CSAEPPGQPYEQYF. This chain joins TRBV20-1 and TRBJ2-4; 7 positions match TRBD1. With the DNA end fitting TRBJ2-7 better, the J assignment may be wrong. This CDR3 is 14 amino acids long. Per germline, CDR1 DFQATT and CDR2 SNEGSKA (reference sequence).